The clone carrying this T cell receptor (beta chain) was detected a few times. Its antigen is undetermined. The CDR3 loop spans 13 amino acids. V shed 2 bases and J 9 bases; nucleotides not matched to a gene: 4. The germline V gene has CDR1 MNHEY and CDR2 SVGAGI. Clones were read by immunoSEQ multiplex PCR, and TCRdb kept only the in-frame ones, dropping some. Of 150,000 to 200,000 clones in the sample, just under 90% are singletons; the top ten hold 4% to 4.5%. This sample was included in a study of cytomegalovirus exposure and HLA in healthy donors. Study results and caveats: The tendency of first-cohort TCR clusters to co-occur in the roughly 130 validation repertoires emerged from a later analysis. The study labeled fewer than 200 TCR beta chains cytomegalovirus-associated. Testing in vitro showed a few CMV-associated chains specific for CMV antigens.

The material sequenced was PBMCs. The V call is TRBV6-5, the J call TRBJ2-1; 7 bases agree with TRBD1. This clonotype originated in a man between 18 and 35 years old in good health and CMV-seropositive. In DNA form, the CDR3 reads TGTGCCAGCAGTTACGTAGGGGGCAGTGAGCAGTTCTTC. Amino acid sequence: CASSYVGGSEQFF.